This T cell receptor beta chain was identified during a study of Ad26.COV2.S vaccination and SARS-CoV-2 variants. Study context: The trial was COV1001 and the donor's arm was Ad26.COV2.S. The study, taken as a whole, reports: From the TCR breadth and depth analyses, total T cell responses may have been underestimated. Comparable non-spike TCR breadth was observed in vaccine and placebo recipients.

As for this clone: Its matching antigen is unknown.

Indicated treatment: 15 to 20 received Ad26.COV2.S at low or high dose, single or two shots; several received placebo; per-sample allocation not given. Day 63 after the first injection of vaccine or placebo was the sampling time. A Boston donor was an adult aged 18-55 years. This CDR3 has 15 amino acids. Per germline, CDR1 SNHLY and CDR2 FYNNEI. V lost 2 bases and J lost 7; bases outside the gene matches: 6. Generated by immunoSEQ multiplex PCR, the TCRdb table keeps only in-frame clones and is missing some. Here the sample spans roughly 680,000 clones, 89% being singletons. The genes are TRBV2 and TRBJ1-2; 11 bases line up with TRBD1. Sequences were derived from peripheral blood, sampled in a trial of Ad26.COV2.S vaccine versus placebo. This receptor was identified in a person aged 18-65 years who received the Ad26.COV2.S COVID-19 vaccine or a placebo. The CDR3 region is CASSELLGQGGGYTF. In DNA, the CDR3 is TGTGCCAGCAGTGAACTGCTGGGACAGGGGGGTGGCTACACCTTC.